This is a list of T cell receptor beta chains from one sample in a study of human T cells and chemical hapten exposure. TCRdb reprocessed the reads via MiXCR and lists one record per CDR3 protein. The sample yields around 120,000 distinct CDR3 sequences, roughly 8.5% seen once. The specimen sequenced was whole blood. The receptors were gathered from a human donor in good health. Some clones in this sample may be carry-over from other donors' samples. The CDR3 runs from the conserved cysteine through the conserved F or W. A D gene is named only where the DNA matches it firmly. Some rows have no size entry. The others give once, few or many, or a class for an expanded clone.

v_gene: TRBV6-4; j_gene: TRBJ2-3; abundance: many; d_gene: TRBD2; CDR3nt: TGTGCCAGCAGTGACTCGGGGGGACTAGCCAACACAGATACGCAGTATTTT; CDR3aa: CASSDSGGLANTDTQYF
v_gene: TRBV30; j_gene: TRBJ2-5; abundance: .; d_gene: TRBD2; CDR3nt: TGTGCCTGGAGTAAACCCCAGCGGGGACAAGAGACCCAGTACTTC; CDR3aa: CAWSKPQRGQETQYF
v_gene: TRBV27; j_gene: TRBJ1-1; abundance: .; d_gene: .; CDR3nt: TGTGCCAGCATTATCCCCTCTAGGGGAGGCACTGAAGCTTTCTTT; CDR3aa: CASIIPSRGGTEAFF
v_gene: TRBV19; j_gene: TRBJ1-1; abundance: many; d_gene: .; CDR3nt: TGTGCCAGTAGTATAGTACCCCCTCTGACAGGGAACACTGAAGCTTTCTTT; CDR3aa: CASSIVPPLTGNTEAFF
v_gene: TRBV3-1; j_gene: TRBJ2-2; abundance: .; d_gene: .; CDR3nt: TGTGCCAGCAGACAGGGTCCGGGCACCGGGGAGCTGTTTTTT; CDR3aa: CASRQGPGTGELFF
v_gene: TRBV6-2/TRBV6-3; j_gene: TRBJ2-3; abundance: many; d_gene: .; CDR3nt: TGTGCCAGCAGTTACCTGGGGGGCACAGATACGCAGTATTTT; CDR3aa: CASSYLGGTDTQYF
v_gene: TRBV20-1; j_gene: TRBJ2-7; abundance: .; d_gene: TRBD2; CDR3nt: TGCAGTGCTAGAGGAACTAGCGGGATCTTCAAATCCTACGAGCAGTACTTC; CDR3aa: CSARGTSGIFKSYEQYF
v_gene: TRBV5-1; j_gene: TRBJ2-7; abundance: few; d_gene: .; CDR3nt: TGCGCCAGCAGCTTAGATAGACGGACCCTCTCTCACGAGCAGTACTTC; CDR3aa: CASSLDRRTLSHEQYF
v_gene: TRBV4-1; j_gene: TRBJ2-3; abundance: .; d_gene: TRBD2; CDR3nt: TGCGCCAGCAGCCACGTACCTAGCGGAAACACAGATACGCAGTATTTT; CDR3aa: CASSHVPSGNTDTQYF
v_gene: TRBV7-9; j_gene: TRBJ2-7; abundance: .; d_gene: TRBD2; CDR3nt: TGTGCCAGCAGCAGAACCGAAGCGGGAGGGTGGGACGAGCAGTACTTC; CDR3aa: CASSRTEAGGWDEQYF
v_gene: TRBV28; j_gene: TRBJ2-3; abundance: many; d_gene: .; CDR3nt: TGTGCCAGCAGTCCGAACAGGGGAGGCTACGCAGATACGCAGTATTTT; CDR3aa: CASSPNRGGYADTQYF
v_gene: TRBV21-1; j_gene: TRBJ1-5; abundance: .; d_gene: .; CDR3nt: TGTGCCAGCAGCAGTGACAGGGGGTGCAATCAGCCCCAGCATTTT; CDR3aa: CASSSDRGCNQPQHF
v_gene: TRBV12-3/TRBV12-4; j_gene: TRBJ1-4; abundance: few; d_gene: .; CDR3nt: TGTGCCAGCAGTTTCGCCCTCGAAAAACTGTTTTTT; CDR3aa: CASSFALEKLFF
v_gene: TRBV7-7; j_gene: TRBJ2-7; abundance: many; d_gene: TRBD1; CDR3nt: TGTGCCAGCAGCTTAGGACAGGGGAAACCCTACGAGCAGTACTTC; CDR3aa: CASSLGQGKPYEQYF
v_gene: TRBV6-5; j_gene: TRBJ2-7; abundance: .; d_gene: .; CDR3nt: TGTGCCAGCAGTTACGACGGTTCCTACGAGCAGTACTTC; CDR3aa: CASSYDGSYEQYF
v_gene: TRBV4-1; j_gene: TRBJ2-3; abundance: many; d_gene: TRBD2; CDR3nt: TGCGCCAGCAGCCAAGATCGGTGGGCGGGAGGCTCCACAGATACGCAGTATTTT; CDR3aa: CASSQDRWAGGSTDTQYF
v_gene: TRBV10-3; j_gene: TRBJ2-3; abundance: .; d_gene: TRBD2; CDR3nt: TGTGCCATCAGTCGACGGACTAGCGGGGTTCAACGTGAGGATACGCAGTATTTT; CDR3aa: CAISRRTSGVQREDTQYF
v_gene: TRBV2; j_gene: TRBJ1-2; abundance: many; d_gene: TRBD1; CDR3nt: TGTGCCAGGGCGACAGGGAAGGACTATGGCTACACCTTC; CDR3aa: CARATGKDYGYTF
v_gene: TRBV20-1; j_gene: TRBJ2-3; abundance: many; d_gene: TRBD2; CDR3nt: TGCAGTGCTTCGGGACTAGCGGAAGGCACAGATACGCAGTATTTT; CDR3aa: CSASGLAEGTDTQYF
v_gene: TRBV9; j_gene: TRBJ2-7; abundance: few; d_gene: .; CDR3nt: TGTGCCAGCAGCGTAGAGACTAGAGGCCCTTACGAGCAGTACTTC; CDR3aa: CASSVETRGPYEQYF
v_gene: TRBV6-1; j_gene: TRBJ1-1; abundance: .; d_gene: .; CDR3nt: TGTGCCAGCAGTGACTACAGGGTTCCCACTGAAGCTTTCTTT; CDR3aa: CASSDYRVPTEAFF
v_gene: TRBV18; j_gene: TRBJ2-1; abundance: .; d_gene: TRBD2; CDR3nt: TGTGCCAGCTCACCGCCACCGGGACTAGCGGTGCCTCTCTCCTACAATGAGCAGTTCTTC; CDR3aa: CASSPPPGLAVPLSYNEQFF
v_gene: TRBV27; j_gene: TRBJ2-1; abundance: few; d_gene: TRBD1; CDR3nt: TGTGCCAGCAGCAACAGGGGAAGGGCCTACAATGAGCAGTTCTTC; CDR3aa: CASSNRGRAYNEQFF
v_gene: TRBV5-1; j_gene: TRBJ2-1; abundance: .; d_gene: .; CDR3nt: TGCGCCAGCAGCTTGGCCGTGGTAGCCTCCTACAATGAGCAGTTCTTC; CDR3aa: CASSLAVVASYNEQFF
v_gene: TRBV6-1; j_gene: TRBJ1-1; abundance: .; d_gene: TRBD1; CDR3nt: TGTGCCAGCAGTAGGGGACAGACCTCGAGGGAAGCTTTCTTT; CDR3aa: CASSRGQTSREAFF
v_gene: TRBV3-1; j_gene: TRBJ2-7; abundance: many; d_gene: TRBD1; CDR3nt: TGTGCCAGCAGCCGGACAGGGGACTACTACGAGCAGTACTTC; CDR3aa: CASSRTGDYYEQYF
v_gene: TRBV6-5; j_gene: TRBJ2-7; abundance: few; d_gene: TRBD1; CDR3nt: TGTGCCAGCACCGACGGGCAGGGGGTTTCGTTAGAGCAGTACTTC; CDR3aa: CASTDGQGVSLEQYF
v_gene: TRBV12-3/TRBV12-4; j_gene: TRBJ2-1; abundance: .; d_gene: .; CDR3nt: TGTGCCAGCAGTAACCGGGACATCCGGTACAATGAGCAGTTCTTC; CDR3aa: CASSNRDIRYNEQFF
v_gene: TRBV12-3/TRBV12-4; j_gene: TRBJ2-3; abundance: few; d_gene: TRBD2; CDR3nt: TGTGCCAGCAGTGAACCCGGGACTAGCGGGATGGGGGGCGATACGCAGTATTTT; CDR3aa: CASSEPGTSGMGGDTQYF
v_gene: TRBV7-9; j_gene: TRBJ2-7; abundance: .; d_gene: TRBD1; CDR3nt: TGTGCCAGCAGGAAACGGACAGGGGACGAGCAGTACTTC; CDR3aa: CASRKRTGDEQYF
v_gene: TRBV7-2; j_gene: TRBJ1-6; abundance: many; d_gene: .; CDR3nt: TGTGCCAGCAGCTTACAGGGAAATAATTCACCCCTCCACTTT; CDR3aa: CASSLQGNNSPLHF
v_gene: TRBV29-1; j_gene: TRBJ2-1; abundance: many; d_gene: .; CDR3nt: TGCAGCGGCGGGACTCTCGTTGGGGATGAGCAGTTCTTC; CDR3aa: CSGGTLVGDEQFF
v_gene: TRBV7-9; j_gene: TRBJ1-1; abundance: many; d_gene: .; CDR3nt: TGTGCCAGCAGTCCATGGCAGTCTGAAGCTTTCTTT; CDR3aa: CASSPWQSEAFF
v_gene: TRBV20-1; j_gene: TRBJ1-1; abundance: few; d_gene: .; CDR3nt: TGCAGTGCCCCTCTTCAGGAGCGTCACTCCTACATGAACACTGAAGCTTTCTTT; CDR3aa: CSAPLQERHSYMNTEAFF
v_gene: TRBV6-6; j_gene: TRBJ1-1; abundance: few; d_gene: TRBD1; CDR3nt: TGTGCCAGCAGTTACGGGGATAGGACAGGCGCCATGAACACTGAAGCTTTCTTT; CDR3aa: CASSYGDRTGAMNTEAFF
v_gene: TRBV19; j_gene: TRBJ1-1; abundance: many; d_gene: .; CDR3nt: TGTGCCAGTAGTATAGAGAGACCATACACTGAAGCTTTCTTT; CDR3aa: CASSIERPYTEAFF
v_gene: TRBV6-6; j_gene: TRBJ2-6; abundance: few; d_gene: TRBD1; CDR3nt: TGTGCCAGCAGTTTCCGGGACAGGGCTTTCGGGGCCAACGTCCTGACTTTC; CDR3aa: CASSFRDRAFGANVLTF
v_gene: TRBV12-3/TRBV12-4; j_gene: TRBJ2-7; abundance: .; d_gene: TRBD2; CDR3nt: TGTGCCAGCAGTTTCCTCGGACTAGCGGGACACCAGCAGTACTTC; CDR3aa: CASSFLGLAGHQQYF
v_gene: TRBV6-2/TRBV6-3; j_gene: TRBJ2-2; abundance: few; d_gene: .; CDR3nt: TGTGCCAGTTGCGAGGTACCCAACACCGGGGAGCTGTTTTTT; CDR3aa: CASCEVPNTGELFF
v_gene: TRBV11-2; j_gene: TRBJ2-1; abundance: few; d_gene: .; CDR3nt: TGTGCCAGCAGCTCTACTAGGGGGGAGCAGTTCTTC; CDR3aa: CASSSTRGEQFF
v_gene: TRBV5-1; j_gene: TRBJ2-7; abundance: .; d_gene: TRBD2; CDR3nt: TGCGCCAGCGGACTAGCGGGGCCCTACGAGCAGTACTTC; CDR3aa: CASGLAGPYEQYF
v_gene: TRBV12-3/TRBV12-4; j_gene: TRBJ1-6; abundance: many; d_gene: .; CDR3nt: TGTGCCAGCAGTTTAACCGCAGGGGAGAATTCACCCCTCCACTTT; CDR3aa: CASSLTAGENSPLHF
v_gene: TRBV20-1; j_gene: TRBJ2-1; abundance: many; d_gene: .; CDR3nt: TGCAGTGCTAGCGGGGCTATTAATGAGCAGTTCTTC; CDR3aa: CSASGAINEQFF
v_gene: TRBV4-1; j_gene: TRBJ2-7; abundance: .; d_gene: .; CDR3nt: TGCGCCAGCAGCCAAGTGAACTATCGCTCCTACGAGCAGTACTTC; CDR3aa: CASSQVNYRSYEQYF
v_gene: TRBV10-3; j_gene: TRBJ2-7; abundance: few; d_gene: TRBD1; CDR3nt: TGTGCCATCAGAGACCGGACAGGGGGCGCCGAGCAGTACTTC; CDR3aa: CAIRDRTGGAEQYF
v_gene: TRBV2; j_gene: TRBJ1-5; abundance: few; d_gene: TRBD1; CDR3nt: TGTGCCAGCAGTGGGGACCCGGGACAGGGTTACCAGCCCCAGCATTTT; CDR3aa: CASSGDPGQGYQPQHF
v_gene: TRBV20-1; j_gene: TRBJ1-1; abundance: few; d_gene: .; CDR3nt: TGCAGTGCTAGATCCGGGAGCTCGAACACTGAAGCTTTCTTT; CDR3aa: CSARSGSSNTEAFF
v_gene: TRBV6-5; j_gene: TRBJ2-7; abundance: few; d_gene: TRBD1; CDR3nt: TGTGCCAGCAGAAAAACAGGGGGCGCGGACTTTCAGTACTTC; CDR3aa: CASRKTGGADFQYF
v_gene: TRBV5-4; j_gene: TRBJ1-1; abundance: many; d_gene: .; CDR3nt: TGTGCCAGCAGCTTAGGGCGCGGCACTGAAGCTTTCTTT; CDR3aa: CASSLGRGTEAFF
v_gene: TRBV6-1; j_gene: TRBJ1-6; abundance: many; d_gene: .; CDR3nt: TGTGCCAGCAGTGAAGCGGACATTCCACCCCTCCACTTT; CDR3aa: CASSEADIPPLHF
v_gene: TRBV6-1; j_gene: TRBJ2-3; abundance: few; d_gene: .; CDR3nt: TGTGCCAGCAGTCAGGGGACCCGCACAGATACGCAGTATTTT; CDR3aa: CASSQGTRTDTQYF
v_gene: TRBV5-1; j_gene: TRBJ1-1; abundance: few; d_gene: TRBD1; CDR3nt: TGCGCCAGCAGCAACACAGGGGCCACTGAAGCTTTCTTT; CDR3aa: CASSNTGATEAFF
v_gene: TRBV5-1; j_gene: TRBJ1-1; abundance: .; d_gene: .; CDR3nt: TGCGCCAGCAGCTTGGAGATGGGGGTGAACACTGAAGCTTTCTTT; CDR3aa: CASSLEMGVNTEAFF
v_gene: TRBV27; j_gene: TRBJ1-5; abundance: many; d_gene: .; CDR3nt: TGTGCCAGCAGTTTATCCTCGCTCGGCAGCAATCAGCCCCAGCATTTT; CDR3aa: CASSLSSLGSNQPQHF
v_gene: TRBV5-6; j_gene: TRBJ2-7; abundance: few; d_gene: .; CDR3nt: TGTGCCCGCGGACAGAACGGGCCCCACGAGCAGTACTTC; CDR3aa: CARGQNGPHEQYF
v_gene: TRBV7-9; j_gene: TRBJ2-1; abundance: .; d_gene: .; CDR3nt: TGTGCCAGCAGCTTTTATAGGGGCAATGAGCAGTTCTTC; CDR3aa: CASSFYRGNEQFF